This T cell receptor (beta chain) was identified in a study of cytomegalovirus exposure and HLA in healthy donors. The CDR3 has 14 residues. The germline CDR1 and CDR2 sequences are SGHNT and YYREEE (reference sequence). A remark on this clone: At one of its ends the junction is not consistent with the germline gene, which may arise from a read error.

The PCR used 60 Vbeta and 13 Jbeta primers. Profiling relied on immunoSEQ multiplex PCR, and the TCRdb table lists in-frame clones only, not all of them. This sample yields around 150,000 clones, of which roughly four fifths are seen a single time; approximately 2% belongs to the top ten. The gene calls are TRBV5-4 and TRBJ1-2, with D unresolved. The source is a young man in good health and CMV-seronegative. What was sequenced was PBMCs. This CDR3 is CASSPPYRDYGYIF. The CDR3, as DNA: TGTGCCAGCAGCCCCCCTTATCGTGACTATGGCTACATCTTC. Full variable domain (remainder filled in from reference TRBV5-4 and TRBJ1-2): ETGVTQSPTHLIKTRGQQVTLRCSSQSGHNTVSWYQQALGQGPQFIFQYYREEENGRGNFPPRFSGLQFPNYSSELNVNALELDDSALYLCASSPPYRDYGYIFGSGTRLTVV.